This T cell receptor (beta chain) was identified in a study of regulatory T cells in long-lasting Graves disease. Regarding the study as a whole: Persistent cases of Graves' showed reduced TCR diversity relative to newly diagnosed patients. TRBV28 was favored in persistent disease, as were TRBJ1-2 and TRBJ2-5.

Time point: persistent/refractory GD, antithyroid drugs over 5 years with positive TRAb. TCR sequences were obtained from RNA taken from PBMCs. The source of the patients was an endocrinology department in Xi'an, China. Germline values: CDR1 SGHTA, CDR2 FQGNSA. This CDR3 is built from 19 residues. Libraries of TCR beta came from iRepertoire HTBI primers plus Arm-PCR of CDR3 regions. TCRdb redid the calling of the multiplex PCR reads with MiXCR, one entry per CDR3 protein. The table lists some 440,000 distinct CDR3 sequences, more than 20% of them singletons. This clonotype was observed a handful of times. The antigen remains undetermined. Relative to the germline gene, one junction end is altered; a read error may explain this.

The sequencing here drew on peripheral blood mononuclear cells (PBMCs), taken when the disease was refractory, from a patient treated with antithyroid drugs. V gene TRBV7-2 combines with J gene TRBJ2-5; 10 bases align to TRBD2. The TCR sequence derives from a female donor with Graves disease. CDR3 sequence (DNA): TGTGCCAGCAGTTTAGTTGTAACTAGCGGGAAGGGGTGGCAAGAGACCCAGTACTTC. It yields the protein CASSLVVTSGKGWQETQYF.